Following are 12 T cell receptor beta chains from one sample sequenced in a study of blood T cells in healthy people across ages. With a J-beta primer mix and a sample-barcoded 5' primer, a second PCR ran 7 to 11 cycles. Via MiXCR, TCRdb re-called the 5' RACE reads, giving one row per CDR3 protein. Here the sample spans around 1.5 million distinct CDR3 sequences, around 59% being singletons. Material for sequencing was blood. The receptor source for this set is a young man in good health.

The chain couples TRBV5-1 to TRBJ2-3; D might be TRBD2 (5 bases). Germline V gene data show CDR1 as SGHRS and CDR2 as YFSETQ. The V end lost 0 bases, the J end lost 2 bases, and 10 bases lay between the germline ends. The CDR3 loop spans 15 amino acids. The CDR3 protein is CASSLGGSYTDTQYF. DNA for the CDR3: TGCGCCAGCAGCTTGGGTGGGAGCTACACAGATACGCAGTATTTT.

The chain carries TRBV29-1 and TRBJ1-1, with a weak D call TRBD1 (6 bases). CDR1 is SQVTM and CDR2 is ANQGSEA in the germline V gene. The CDR3 is 12 residues long. V shed 7 bases and J shed 4 bases, with 13 bases lying between them. This chain's CDR3 is CSANLGGTEAFF. CDR3 sequence (DNA): TGCAGCGCCAATCTAGGGGGCACTGAAGCTTTCTTT.

The chain combines TRBV5-1 with TRBJ1-4, with 7 bases fitting TRBD1. The CDR3 is 16 amino acids. The germline CDR1 and CDR2 sequences are SGHRS and YFSETQ. The trim removed 5 bases at V and 5 bases at J, leaving 12 bases unmatched. CDR3 residues: CASSQLSTGPNEKLFF. DNA of the CDR3: TGCGCCAGCAGTCAGTTGTCGACAGGGCCGAATGAAAAACTGTTTTTT.

The chain recombines TRBV13 with TRBJ2-3; 9 bases are shared with TRBD2. Germline assignment: CDR1 PRHDT and CDR2 FYEKMQ (reference sequence). This CDR3 region has 21 residues. With 4 bases clipped from V and 4 bases from J, the junction kept 24 bases outside the gene matches. The CDR3: CASSYQRGANILHGSADTQYF. CDR3 bases: TGTGCCAGCAGCTACCAGCGGGGGGCAAATATTCTGCACGGGTCCGCAGATACGCAGTATTTT.

This chain uses TRBV6-1 with TRBJ2-7, with D possibly being TRBD1 (5 bases). Germline CDR1 is MNHNS and CDR2 is SASEGT. Between the trimmed V and J ends, which lost 0 bases and 11 bases, there was a span of 11 bases. The CDR3 loop spans 12 amino acids. CDR3 sequence (DNA): TGTGCCAGCAGTGAAGCGTCCATCAGGGAGTACTTC. Its protein product is CASSEASIREYF.

J is TRBJ2-3 and V is TRBV5-1, with 8 bases identical to TRBD2. V lost 4 bases to trimming and J lost 5 bases; unmatched junction nucleotides: 9. The CDR3 length is 15 residues. From germline, CDR1 is SGHRS and CDR2 YFSETQ. The CDR3 is CASSKENSGIDTQYF. CDR3 sequence (DNA): TGCGCCAGCAGCAAGGAGAATAGCGGGATAGATACGCAGTATTTT.

In nucleotides, the CDR3 is TGTGCCAGCAGTTTCGCCCACCTGGGGGTAAGATCATACCCGAGGGACAATGAGCAGTTCTTC. Its translation is CASSFAHLGVRSYPRDNEQFF. V usage is TRBV28 and J usage is TRBJ2-1; perhaps D is TRBD1 or TRBD2 (5 bases each). Trimming took 3 bases from V and 5 from J, leaving 32 bases between them. The CDR3 runs to 21 residues. Per germline, CDR1 MDHEN and CDR2 SYDVKM.

This clonotype was detected a few times. The V gene is TRBV7-6, the J gene TRBJ2-1; 12 bases are shared with TRBD2. J gave up 5 bases and V 3 bases, and 8 bases lay outside the gene matches. This CDR3 contains 17 residues. CDR1 and CDR2 (germline): SGHVS, FNYEAQ. CDR3 sequence (DNA): TGTGCCAGCAGCTTGGCGACTAGCGGGAGTCAACACAATGAGCAGTTCTTC. It yields the protein CASSLATSGSQHNEQFF. Based on the CDR3 plus reference TRBV7-6 and TRBJ2-1, the full variable domain is GAGVSQSPRYKVTKRGQDVALRCDPISGHVSLYWYRQALGQGPEFLTYFNYEAQQDKSGLPNDRFSAERPEGSISTLTIQRTEQRDSAMYRCASSLATSGSQHNEQFFGPGTRLTVL.

The table lists this clonotype with a count of one. The chain uses TRBV11-1 and TRBJ2-7; D may be TRBD2 (5 bases). The CDR3 spans 14 residues. Germline-derived CDR1 and CDR2 are SGHAT and FQDESV (reference sequence). V shed 11 bases and J shed 4 bases, with 21 bases lying between them. CDR3 bases: TGTGCCGGTAGCCCGGACGGGAATGGATACGAGCAGTACTTC. It codes for CAGSPDGNGYEQYF.

The chain employs TRBV5-1 and TRBJ2-4; 7 nucleotides line up with TRBD1. The J call may be incorrect, as the DNA end agrees better with TRBJ2-7. The CDR3 is made up of 14 amino acids. Per germline, CDR1 SGHRS and CDR2 YFSETQ. The CDR3 DNA follows: TGCGCCAGCAGCCGGACAGGCGATCAATACGAGCAGTACTTC. Translation gives CASSRTGDQYEQYF.

There are a few counts of this clonotype. This chain joins TRBV29-1 and TRBJ2-1; no clear D gene. This CDR3 contains 14 residues. Germline lookup yields CDR1 SQVTM and CDR2 ANQGSEA. In DNA, the CDR3 is TGCAGTTGTGGGTTGCTAGGGCTGGGTCAAGAGCAGTTCTTC. It encodes CSCGLLGLGQEQFF.

V and J are TRBV2 and TRBJ2-1; tentatively, D is TRBD2 (5 bases). V lost 8 bases and J lost 6, with 17 bases in between. The CDR3 is 14 amino acids. Germline CDR1 and CDR2: SNHLY and FYNNEI. The CDR3 spells CASGPGWRANEQFF. The DNA of the CDR3 is TGTGCCAGCGGCCCGGGGTGGCGGGCCAATGAGCAGTTCTTC.